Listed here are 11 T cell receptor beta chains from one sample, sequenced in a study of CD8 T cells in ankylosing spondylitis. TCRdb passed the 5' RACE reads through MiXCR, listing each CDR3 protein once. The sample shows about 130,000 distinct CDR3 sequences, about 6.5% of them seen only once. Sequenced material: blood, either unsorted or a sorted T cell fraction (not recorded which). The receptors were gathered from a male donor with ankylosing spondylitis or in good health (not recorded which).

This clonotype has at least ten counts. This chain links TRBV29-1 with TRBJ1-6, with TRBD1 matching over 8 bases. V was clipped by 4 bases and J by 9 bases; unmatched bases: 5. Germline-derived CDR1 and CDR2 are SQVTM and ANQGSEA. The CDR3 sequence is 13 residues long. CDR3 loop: CSVAADRASPLHF. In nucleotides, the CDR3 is TGCAGCGTTGCGGCGGACAGGGCTTCACCCCTCCACTTT. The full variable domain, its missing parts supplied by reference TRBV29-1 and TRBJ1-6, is SAVISQKPSRDICQRGTSLTIQCQVDSQVTMMFWYRQQPGQSLTLIATANQGSEATYESGFVIDKFPISRPNLTFSTLTVSNMSPEDSSIYLCSVAADRASPLHFGNGTRLTVT.

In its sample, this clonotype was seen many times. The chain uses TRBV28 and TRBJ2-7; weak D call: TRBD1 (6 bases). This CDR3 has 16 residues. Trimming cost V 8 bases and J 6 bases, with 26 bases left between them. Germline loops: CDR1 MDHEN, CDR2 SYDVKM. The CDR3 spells CASATVIGTRFVEQYF. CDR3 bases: TGTGCCAGCGCAACCGTTATAGGGACACGGTTCGTCGAGCAGTACTTC.

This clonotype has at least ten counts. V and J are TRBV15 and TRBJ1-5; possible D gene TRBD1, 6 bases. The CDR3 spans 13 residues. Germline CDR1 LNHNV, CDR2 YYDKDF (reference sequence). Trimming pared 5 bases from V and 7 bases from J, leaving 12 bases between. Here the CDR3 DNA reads TGTGCCACCAGCGGATCAACAGGGCAGCCCCAGCATTTT. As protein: CATSGSTGQPQHF. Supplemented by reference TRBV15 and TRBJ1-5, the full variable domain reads DAMVIQNPRYQVTQFGKPVTLSCSQTLNHNVMYWYQQKSSQAPKLLFHYYDKDFNNEADTPDNFQSRRPNTSFCFLDIRSPGLGDTAMYLCATSGSTGQPQHFGDGTRLSIL.

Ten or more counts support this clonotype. CDR3 sequence: CASAGTSVSYEQYF. CDR3 DNA: TGTGCCAGTGCGGGGACTAGCGTCTCCTACGAGCAGTACTTC. The V call is TRBV14, the J call TRBJ2-7; 10 nucleotides align to TRBD2. This CDR3 is 14 amino acids long. The trim removed 9 bases at V and 0 bases at J, leaving 5 bases unmatched. The germline CDR1 and CDR2 sequences are SGHDN and FVKESK.

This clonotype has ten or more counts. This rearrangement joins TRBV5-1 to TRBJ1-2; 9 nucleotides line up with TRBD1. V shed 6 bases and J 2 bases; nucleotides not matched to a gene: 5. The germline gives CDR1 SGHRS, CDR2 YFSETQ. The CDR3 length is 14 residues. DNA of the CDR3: TGCGCCAGCACCTCCGGGACAGGGAACTATGGCTACACCTTC. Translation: CASTSGTGNYGYTF. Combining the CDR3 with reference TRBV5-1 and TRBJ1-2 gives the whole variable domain KAGVTQTPRYLIKTRGQQVTLSCSPISGHRSVSWYQQTPGQGLQFLFEYFSETQRNKGNFPGRFSGRQFSNSRSEMNVSTLELGDSALYLCASTSGTGNYGYTFGSGTRLTVV.

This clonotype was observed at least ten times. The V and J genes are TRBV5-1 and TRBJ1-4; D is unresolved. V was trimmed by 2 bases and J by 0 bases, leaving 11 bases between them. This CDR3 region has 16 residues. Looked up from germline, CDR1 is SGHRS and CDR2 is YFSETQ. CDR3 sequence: CASSFGSYTTNEKLFF. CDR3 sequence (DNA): TGCGCCAGCAGCTTCGGGAGTTACACAACTAATGAAAAACTGTTTTTT.

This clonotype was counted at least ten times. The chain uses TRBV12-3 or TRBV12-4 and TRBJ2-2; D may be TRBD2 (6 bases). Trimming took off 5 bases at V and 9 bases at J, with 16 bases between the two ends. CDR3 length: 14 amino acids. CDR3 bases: TGTGCCAGCAGTCCGACTAGTAGGGGCTGGGAGCTGTTTTTT. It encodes CASSPTSRGWELFF.

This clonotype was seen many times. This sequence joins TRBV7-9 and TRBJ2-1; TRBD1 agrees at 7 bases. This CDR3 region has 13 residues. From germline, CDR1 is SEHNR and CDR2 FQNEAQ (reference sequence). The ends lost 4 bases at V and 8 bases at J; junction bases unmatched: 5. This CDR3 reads CASSSRGPDEQFF. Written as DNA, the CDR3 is TGTGCCAGCAGCTCGAGGGGGCCCGATGAGCAGTTCTTC.

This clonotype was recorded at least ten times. The CDR3 sequence: CATREEGSTDTQYF. DNA for the CDR3: TGTGCCACCAGAGAGGAGGGGAGTACAGATACGCAGTATTTT. The chain joins TRBV15 to TRBJ2-3; D may be TRBD2 (6 bases). Germline values: CDR1 LNHNV, CDR2 YYDKDF (reference sequence). V was clipped by 6 bases and J by 3 bases, with 13 bases between them. This CDR3 has 14 residues.

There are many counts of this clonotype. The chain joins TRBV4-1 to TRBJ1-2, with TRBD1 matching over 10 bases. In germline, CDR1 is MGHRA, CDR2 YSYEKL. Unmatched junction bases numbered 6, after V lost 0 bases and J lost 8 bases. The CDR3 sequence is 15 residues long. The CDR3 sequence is CASSQETGGRQGYTF. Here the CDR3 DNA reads TGCGCCAGCAGCCAAGAGACAGGGGGCAGGCAAGGCTACACCTTC.

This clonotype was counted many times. The CDR3 bases are TGCAGCGTTGGCGTCGGAACGGTAACCGAAGCTTTCTTT. This encodes CSVGVGTVTEAFF. V usage is TRBV29-1 and J usage is TRBJ1-1; D unresolved. This CDR3 has 13 residues. Germline loops: CDR1 SQVTM, CDR2 ANQGSEA. V dropped 4 bases and J dropped 8 bases, with 17 bases sitting between them.